The subject of this entry is one TCR beta chain. Random hexamers served to reverse transcribe roughly 0.45 to 1 ug RNA. From the immunoSEQ multiplex PCR reads, TCRdb called clonotypes with MiXCR, one entry per CDR3 protein. The data hold about 140,000 distinct CDR3 sequences, with approximately 95% observed a single time. Germline V gene sequence: CDR1 SGHNT, CDR2 YYREEE (reference sequence). The CDR3 length is 13 residues. With 4 bases removed from V and 2 bases from J, the gap between germline ends came to 9 bases. This record comes from a study of CD8 T cells in Susac syndrome. The sequence came from a human donor with multiple sclerosis. The chain couples TRBV5-4 to TRBJ2-5; the D gene is possibly TRBD2 (5 bases). The sequencing input was CD4+ T cells from PBMCs. The CDR3 DNA sequence: TGTGCCAGCAGCCCAACTAGGCAAGAGACCCAGTACTTC. Translating it yields CASSPTRQETQYF. Filled out from reference TRBV5-4 and TRBJ2-5, the complete variable domain reads ETGVTQSPTHLIKTRGQQVTLRCSSQSGHNTVSWYQQALGQGPQFIFQYYREEENGRGNFPPRFSGLQFPNYSSELNVNALELDDSALYLCASSPTRQETQYFGPGTRLLVL.